This T cell receptor (beta chain) was found in a study of cytomegalovirus exposure and HLA in healthy donors (dated by TCRdb to about 2017). In the study overall: According to an earlier analysis of 450 to 650 of the donors, some 170 million T cells yielded 90 million to 130 million unique TCR beta sequences and more than 250 Gb of sequence data. About 280 gigabases of sequencing data and approximately 80 million unique TCR sequences were included in an early release covering roughly 700 HLA-typed donors. Of the 300 to 500 genotyped donors, approximately 80% were placed in the genetic ancestry cluster associated with self-reported Caucasian donors. The study aimed to test whether cataloging public T cell receptors could reveal signatures of past pathogen exposure. The study used immunosequencing to profile the T cell repertoires of 666 subjects and linked those repertoires to cytomegalovirus serostatus. Along with the roughly 710-subject first cohort, a separate validation cohort of over a hundred different subjects was used. To predict cytomegalovirus infection status, the study combined high-throughput TCR immunosequencing, statistical association of individual TCRs with disease status, and machine learning. In a later analysis, previously published TCR beta repertoires from about 640 donors were re-analyzed and high-resolution HLA genotyping was added so that TCR occurrence patterns could be studied. In the later analysis, no new phenotypic data were used to find candidate immune exposures; instead, reliance was placed on TCR beta sequences and their occurrence across donors. An earlier analysis of some 500 of the donors used high-throughput TCR beta sequencing to judge whether each TCR beta V gene segment behaved as functional or pseudogenic. Donor age, sex, ethnicity and CMV serostatus were compiled together with the repertoire data. A later genetic analysis took genome-wide SNP genotypes for about three fifths of the 666 donors and used that subset as a discovery cohort. Every repertoire in the discovery cohort had been generated on one and the same sequencing platform. Class I and class II HLA loci were covered by the typing at four-digit resolution. Typing coverage varied by locus: roughly 629-630 donors for A, B, C, DRB1 and DQB1; 522 for DQA1; over 600 for DPA1; 450 to 480 for DPB1. About five DR-DQ haplotypes were treated as single units for association and clustering because of strong linkage in the cohort. Among 398 genotyped donors of the cohort, an average of approximately 240,000 unique TCR beta nucleotide sequences was sequenced per donor, of which roughly 17% were non-productive.

The cohort was made up of 500 to 800 healthy bone marrow donors. At the time of sampling, every cohort member was nominally healthy, though immune exposures that went unrecorded were likely present. The donor tested CMV seronegative and was one of the 352 seronegative cohort members. Every donor gave a peripheral blood sample, and the peripheral blood mononuclear cells from that sample were used for TCR beta sequencing. Genomic DNA was extracted from the blood cell samples with the Qiagen DNeasy Blood Extraction Kit. Concerning this clone itself: This clone's antigen is unknown.

Measured from the cysteine to the phenylalanine, the CDR3 is 14 residues long. The kept DNA is CDR3 alone, 42 bases in frame from the first base. CDR1 and CDR2 were assigned from the germline V gene as MDHEN and SYDVKM. V trim: 8 bases; J trim: 7 bases; unmatched bases: 8. What the research found in general, with its limitations: In a later analysis, most CMV-associated TCR beta chains were found to appear HLA-restricted, with HLA associations seemingly driven largely by CMV exposure. Most TCR sequences were observed very rarely across donors, whereas some public TCRs were present in many individuals. Specific HLA alleles were associated with about 17,000 TCR beta sequences at a false discovery rate of 0.05 in a later analysis. A cluster of highly shared sequence variants was judged likely to be a technical artifact of the sequencing pipeline. The presence/absence analyses assumed that sequencing depth was roughly uniform across donors, and that assumption may not be true. In this cohort, only TCR beta chains were sequenced, and detectable features were limited by the absence of alpha or paired-chain data. According to a later analysis, parvovirus B19, influenza, CMV and Epstein-Barr virus appeared linked to several top co-occurrence clusters. According to a later genetic analysis, donors in an Asian-associated ancestry cluster had fewer N-insertions in productive TCRs than the approximately 650-donor mean. A further reported finding was that TCR beta sequences accurately predicted the HLA-A and HLA-B alleles for most subjects in the first cohort. When HLA alleles, especially DR and DQ, strongly co-occurred, attributing TCR associations to individual alleles was difficult. V-gene and J-gene trimming of TCR beta chains was associated with a missense DCLRE1C variant in a later genetic analysis, and the association was replicated in an independent cohort. An earlier analysis of some 560 of the donors showed that most TCR beta V segments appeared in productive rearrangements either about 87% or about 30% of the time, which broadly matched IMGT annotations. A later analysis found that HLA-associated TCR beta chains were more clonally expanded and had lower generation probabilities than equally common non-associated chains. Three of the identified cytomegalovirus-associated TCR beta chains were confirmed in vitro to be specific for cytomegalovirus antigens. Correlated functional status among segregating V segments might reflect linkage disequilibrium, but an unknown experimental factor could not be ruled out. In both the original and validation cohorts, the classifier was reported to diagnose cytomegalovirus status with high specificity and sensitivity. Because the 87-base-pair reads could not distinguish some IMGT-functional V segments, including TRBV6-2 and TRBV6-3, those segments were excluded. HLA typing was unavailable for some donors at each locus, so association tests used only the typed subset. Because counts were too low, 15 or so rarely observed V segments, including chromosome 9 orphons, were excluded from the earlier analysis of 587 of the donors. In the study, some 180 TCR beta chains were listed as associated with cytomegalovirus. In a later analysis, the rate of TCR association differed among HLA loci, with DRB1 alleles having the most associated TCRs and HLA-C alleles having the fewest. Immune exposure information for the cohort was limited to CMV serostatus. It was suggested by the authors that the approach could potentially be generalized to other disease states and immunological phenotypes.

Receptors were amplified or captured by the immunoSEQ multiplex PCR assay. A mixture of 60 forward primers for TCR Vbeta segments and 13 reverse primers for TCR Jbeta segments was used in the multiplex PCR. A multiplex PCR assay on genomic DNA amplified the CDR3 region of rearranged TCR beta genes. Amplified TCR beta libraries were sequenced as 87-base-pair reads on the Illumina HiSeq System. The original pipeline was this. Across the 500 to 850 repertoires, a later analysis counted tens of millions of unique TCR beta chains, 8.5 million to 12 million of which were shared by at least two donors. To remove PCR and sequencing errors, raw reads were error-corrected and collapsed into unique sequences using a nearest-neighbor algorithm that merged closely related sequences. Alignment of CDR3 sequences to IMGT reference sequences was used to assign V, D and J gene segments. Each retained sequence needed at least a six-nucleotide match to both a V gene segment and a J gene segment. Rearrangements were called productive when the CDR3 lacked stop codons and stayed in frame with V and J; all others were non-productive. CDR3 was defined according to IMGT convention as the region running from the second conserved V-encoded cysteine to the conserved J-encoded phenylalanine. The earlier analysis of about 640 of the donors excluded any sequence lacking an unambiguous match to a single V gene segment. An earlier analysis of several hundred of the donors called V segments functional above 56.7% productive rearrangements and segregating when the between-donor standard deviation exceeded 5%. A statistical classification framework was developed to diagnose cytomegalovirus status using the catalog of TCR beta chain sequences. In a later analysis, V and J genes were assigned by comparing TCR nucleotide sequences against IMGT/GENE-DB human TR gene sequences. In a later analysis, CDR3 sequences and most-parsimonious VDJ recombination scenarios were assigned using the TCRdist pipeline. In a later analysis, each TCR beta chain was defined by its CDR3 amino acid sequence together with its V-gene family, and reads without a unique V-gene family were excluded. In a later analysis, a few hundred highly shared, low-generation-probability nucleotide sequences were removed to address suspected cross-contamination and a sequencing artifact. A later analysis calculated a clonal expansion index for each public chain from normalized within-repertoire ranks of inferred template counts. Generation probabilities in a later analysis came from a VDJ recombination model fitted to out-of-frame rearrangements, and those results were checked against IGoR. Hypergeometric tests were used in a later analysis to score TCR-TCR, TCR-HLA and TCR-CMV co-occurrence, with a repertoire-size bias correction applied to the TCR pairs. To estimate false discovery rates, a later analysis permuted the HLA or CMV assignments 20 times. A later analysis grouped co-occurring TCRs with DBSCAN, adding TCRdist sequence similarity when clustering within HLA-allele-positive subsets. Repertoires with fewer than 30,000 or more than 120,000 public chains, plus five repertoires with anomalous nucleotide sharing, were excluded from co-occurrence clustering. TCRdb limited this immuneACCESS table to in-frame rearrangements with V and J called. A share of clones is missing; checked studies link under half to unresolved V genes, and the rest is unexplained. That table furnishes V, J and clone size, whereas the DNA furnished D and trimming. This specimen's table enumerates around 110,000 clones. Jointly, the top ten make up about 4% of the sample.

The clonotype was recovered from a young man in good health and CMV-seronegative. The chain links TRBV28 with TRBJ1-6; the central 7 bases match TRBD1. Sample: PBMCs. The CDR3 protein: CASQTGTENSPLHF. The nucleotides are TGTGCCAGCCAAACCGGGACAGAGAATTCACCCCTCCACTTT. With all but the CDR3 taken from the reference TRBV28 and TRBJ1-6 genes, the full variable domain is: DVKVTQSSRYLVKRTGEKVFLECVQDMDHENMFWYRQDPGLGLRLIYFSYDVKMKEKGDIPEGYSVSREKKERFSLILESASTNQTSMYLCASQTGTENSPLHFGNGTRLTVT.